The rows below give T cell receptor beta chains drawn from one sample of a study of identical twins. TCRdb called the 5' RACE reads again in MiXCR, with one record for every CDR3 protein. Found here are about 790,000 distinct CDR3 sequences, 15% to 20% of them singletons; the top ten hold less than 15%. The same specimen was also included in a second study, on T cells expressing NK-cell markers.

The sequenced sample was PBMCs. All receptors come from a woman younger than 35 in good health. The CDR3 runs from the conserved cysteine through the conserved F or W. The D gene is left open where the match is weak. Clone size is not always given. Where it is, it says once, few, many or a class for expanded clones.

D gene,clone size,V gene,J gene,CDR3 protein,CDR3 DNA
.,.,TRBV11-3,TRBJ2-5,CASSNRDDQETQYF,TGTGCCAGCAGCAACCGGGACGACCAAGAGACCCAGTACTTC
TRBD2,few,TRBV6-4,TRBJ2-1,CASSKRGPNNEQFF,TGTGCCAGCAGTAAGCGGGGGCCCAACAATGAGCAGTTCTTC
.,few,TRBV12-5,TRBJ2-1,CASGLNTSPPGDEQFF,TGTGCTAGTGGTTTGAATACTAGTCCCCCGGGGGATGAGCAGTTCTTC
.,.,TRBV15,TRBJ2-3,CATSRRTSTDTQYF,TGTGCCACCAGCCGACGCACTAGCACAGATACGCAGTATTTT
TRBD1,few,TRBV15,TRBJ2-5,CATSNWDRGETQYF,TGTGCCACCAGCAATTGGGACAGGGGAGAGACCCAGTACTTC
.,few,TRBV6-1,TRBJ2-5,CASLEGLQETQYF,TGTGCCAGCCTGGAGGGTTTGCAAGAGACCCAGTACTTC
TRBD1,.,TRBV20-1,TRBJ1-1,CSANYRGQETAFF,TGCAGTGCTAATTACAGGGGGCAAGAAACAGCTTTCTTT
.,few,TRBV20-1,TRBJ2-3,CSASGTWVGDTQYF,TGCAGTGCCTCCGGGACTTGGGTTGGAGATACGCAGTATTTT
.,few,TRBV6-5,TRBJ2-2,CASSYWTVGGELFF,TGTGCCAGCAGTTACTGGACTGTGGGCGGGGAGCTGTTTTTT
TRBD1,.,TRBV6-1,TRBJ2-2,CASSGQGSTGELFF,TGTGCCAGCAGCGGACAGGGAAGTACCGGGGAGCTGTTTTTT
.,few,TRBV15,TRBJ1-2,CATSREWTGHGYTF,TGTGCCACCAGCAGAGAGTGGACGGGACATGGCTACACCTTC
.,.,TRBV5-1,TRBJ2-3,CASRPGVGSDTQYF,TGCGCCAGCAGACCCGGGGTCGGGTCAGATACGCAGTATTTT
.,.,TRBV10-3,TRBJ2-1,CASMDSFSYNEQFF,TGTGCCTCGATGGACAGCTTCTCCTACAATGAGCAGTTCTTC
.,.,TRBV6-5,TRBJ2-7,CASSSQADGISSYEQYF,TGTGCCAGCAGTTCACAGGCGGACGGGATCAGCTCCTACGAGCAGTACTTC
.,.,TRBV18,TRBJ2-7,CASSPPAGGSYEQYF,TGTGCCAGCTCACCACCCGCCGGTGGCAGCTACGAGCAGTACTTC
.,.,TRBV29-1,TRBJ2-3,CSVDLGHTDTQYF,TGCAGCGTTGACCTGGGGCACACAGATACGCAGTATTTT
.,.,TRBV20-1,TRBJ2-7,CSARGAGQLSSYEQYF,TGCAGTGCTAGAGGGGCGGGTCAGCTATCTTCCTACGAGCAGTACTTC
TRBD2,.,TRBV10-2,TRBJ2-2,CASAGTSGFTNTGELFF,TGCGCCAGTGCCGGGACTAGCGGGTTTACGAACACCGGGGAGCTGTTTTTT
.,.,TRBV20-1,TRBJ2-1,CSASGQSSYNEQFF,TGCAGTGCTAGCGGCCAGAGCTCCTACAATGAGCAGTTCTTC
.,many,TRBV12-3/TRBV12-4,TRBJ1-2,CASSTHSITGYTF,TGTGCCAGCAGTACCCACTCCATTACTGGCTACACCTTC
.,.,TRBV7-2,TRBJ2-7,CASSLLAGHTYEQYF,TGTGCCAGCAGCTTACTGGCAGGGCACACCTACGAGCAGTACTTC
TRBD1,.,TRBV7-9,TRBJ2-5,CARSRARDSQETQYF,TGTGCCAGGAGCAGGGCCAGGGACAGTCAAGAGACCCAGTACTTC
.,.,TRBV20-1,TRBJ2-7,CSARVFTRGEQYF,TGCAGTGCCCGCGTCTTTACTAGAGGCGAGCAGTACTTC
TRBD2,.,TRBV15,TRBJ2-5,CATSRVGAGQKETQYF,TGTGCCACCAGCAGAGTCGGAGCGGGGCAGAAAGAGACCCAGTACTTC
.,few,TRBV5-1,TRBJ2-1,CASTRGQGWDEQFF,TGCGCCAGCACCCGGGGGCAGGGGTGGGATGAGCAGTTCTTC
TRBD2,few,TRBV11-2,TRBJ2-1,CASSFQWLAGVKVNEQFF,TGTGCCAGCAGCTTTCAGTGGCTAGCGGGAGTAAAGGTCAATGAGCAGTTCTTC
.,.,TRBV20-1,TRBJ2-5,CSARVWGEETQYF,TGCAGTGCTAGAGTATGGGGGGAAGAGACCCAGTACTTC
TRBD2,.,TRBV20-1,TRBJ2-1,CSARDSGLGFF,TGCAGTGCTAGAGATTCGGGACTAGGGTTCTTC
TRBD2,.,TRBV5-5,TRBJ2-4,CASSSSGGANIQYF,TGTGCCAGCAGCTCAAGCGGGGGGGCCAACATTCAGTACTTC
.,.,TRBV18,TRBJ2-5,CASSPPYGRETQYF,TGTGCCAGCTCACCACCGTACGGGAGAGAGACCCAGTACTTC
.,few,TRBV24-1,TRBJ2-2,CATSETANTGELFF,TGTGCCACCAGTGAAACAGCGAACACCGGGGAGCTGTTTTTT
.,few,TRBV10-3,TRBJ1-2,CAISESTQGLANYGYTF,TGTGCCATCAGTGAGTCGACCCAGGGATTAGCTAACTATGGCTACACCTTC
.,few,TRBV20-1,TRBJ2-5,CSAGGEGQETQYF,TGCAGTGCGGGGGGTGAGGGTCAAGAGACCCAGTACTTC
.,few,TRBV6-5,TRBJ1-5,CASSYYPPAPDGPNQPQHF,TGTGCCAGCAGTTACTATCCTCCTGCGCCCGACGGTCCTAATCAGCCCCAGCATTTT
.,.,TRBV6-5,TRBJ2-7,CASSSPNIQHGSWYF,TGTGCCAGCAGTTCGCCTAATATCCAACACGGGAGTTGGTACTTC
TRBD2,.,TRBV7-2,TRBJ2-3,CASKSGRGTDTQYF,TGTGCCAGTAAAAGCGGGAGGGGCACAGATACGCAGTATTTT
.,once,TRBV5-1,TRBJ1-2,CASSFRDTNYGYTF,TGCGCCAGCAGCTTCCGGGACACCAACTATGGCTACACCTTC
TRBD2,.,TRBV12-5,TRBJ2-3,CASGQGLGTDTQYF,TGTGCTAGTGGCCAGGGACTAGGCACAGATACGCAGTATTTT
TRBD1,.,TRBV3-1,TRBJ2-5,CASNLPGQGGETQYF,TGTGCCAGCAACTTACCGGGACAGGGTGGAGAGACCCAGTACTTC
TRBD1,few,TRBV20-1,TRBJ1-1,CSAPTGWNTEAFF,TGCAGTGCCCCGACAGGGTGGAACACTGAAGCTTTCTTT
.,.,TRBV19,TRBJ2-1,CASAGSWTQFF,TGTGCCAGCGCGGGATCGTGGACGCAGTTCTTC
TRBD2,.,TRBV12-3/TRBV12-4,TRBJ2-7,CASRSGLARGGEQYF,TGTGCCAGCAGGTCGGGACTAGCGCGAGGGGGCGAGCAGTACTTC
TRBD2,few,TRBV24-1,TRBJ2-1,CATSDGTRHEQFF,TGTGCCACCAGTGATGGGACTAGGCATGAGCAGTTCTTC
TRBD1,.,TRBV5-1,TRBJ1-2,CASSRDSQYGYTF,TGCGCCAGCAGCAGGGACAGCCAGTATGGCTACACCTTC
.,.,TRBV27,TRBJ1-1,CASSQGRKNTEAFF,TGTGCCAGCAGCCAGGGGCGGAAGAACACTGAAGCTTTCTTT
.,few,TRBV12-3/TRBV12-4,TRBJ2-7,CASSLRITEYEQYF,TGTGCCAGCAGTTTACGAATCACAGAATACGAGCAGTACTTC
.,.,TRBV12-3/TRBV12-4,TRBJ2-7,CASSLVPTYEQYF,TGTGCCAGCAGTTTGGTCCCCACCTACGAGCAGTACTTC
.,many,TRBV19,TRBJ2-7,CASSMGYEQYF,TGTGCCAGTAGTATGGGGTACGAGCAGTACTTC
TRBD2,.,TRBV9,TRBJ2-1,CASSGVAGGQRSYNEQFF,TGTGCCAGCAGCGGGGTAGCGGGAGGGCAACGGTCCTACAATGAGCAGTTCTTC
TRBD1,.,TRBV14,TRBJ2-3,CASSRDRGDTQYF,TGTGCCAGCAGCCGGGACAGGGGAGATACGCAGTATTTT
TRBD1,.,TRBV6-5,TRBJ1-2,CASSYRGLRGYTF,TGTGCCAGCAGTTACAGGGGGCTGAGGGGCTACACCTTC